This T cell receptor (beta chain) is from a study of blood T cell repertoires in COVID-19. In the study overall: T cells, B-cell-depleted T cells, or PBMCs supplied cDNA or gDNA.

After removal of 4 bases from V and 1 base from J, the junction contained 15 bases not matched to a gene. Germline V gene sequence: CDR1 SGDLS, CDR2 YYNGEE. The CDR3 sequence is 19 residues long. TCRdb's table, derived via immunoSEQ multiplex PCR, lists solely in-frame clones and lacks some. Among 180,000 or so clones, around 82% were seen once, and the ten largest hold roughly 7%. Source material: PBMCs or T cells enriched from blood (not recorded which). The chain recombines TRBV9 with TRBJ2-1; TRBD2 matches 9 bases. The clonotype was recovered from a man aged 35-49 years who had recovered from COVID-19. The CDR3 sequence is CASSTGGAGGLPSYNEQFF. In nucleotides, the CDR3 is TGTGCCAGCAGCACTGGGGGAGCGGGGGGACTTCCTTCCTACAATGAGCAGTTCTTC.